This TCR beta chain derives from a study of T cells in Graves' hyperthyroidism and ophthalmopathy. Findings and limits, study-wide: Expanded thyroid clonotypes (above 0.001) were mostly also found in blood. A model built on 13 V-J features separated ophthalmopathy from stable hyperthyroidism.

Over 18 months, lack of ophthalmopathy progression marked Graves' hyperthyroidism as stable. Regions amplified from RNA transcripts were the TCR beta CDR3 regions. The HTBI primer set drove a first-round RT-PCR of the TCR CDR3. One entry per CDR3 protein, called by TCRdb with MiXCR from the multiplex PCR reads. The table lists roughly 660,000 distinct CDR3 sequences, 17% of them singletons, with roughly 15% in the top ten. With 6 bases removed from V and 0 bases from J, the gap between germline ends came to 9 bases. Germline V gene sequence: CDR1 MNHNS, CDR2 SASEGT. The CDR3 is 14 residues long. Concerning this clonotype: Its antigen is not identified.

The chain joins TRBV6-1 to TRBJ1-3; no clear D gene. Sequenced: blood. This receptor was taken from a man between 45 and 60 years old with Graves' hyperthyroidism. The CDR3 loop is CASSLGPSGNTIYF. CDR3 nucleotides: TGTGCCAGCAGCCTGGGTCCCTCTGGAAACACCATATATTTT.